Presented here are 11 T cell receptor beta chains from one specimen sequenced in a study of blood T cell repertoires in COVID-19. Only in-frame clones appear in the TCRdb table, and some are missing; sequencing was by immunoSEQ multiplex PCR. Found here are about 270,000 clones, about 85% of them singletons; the top ten hold less than 4.5%. Sequencing was performed on peripheral blood. All receptors derive from a woman in her forties or fifties with active or convalescent COVID-19.

The chain links TRBV12-3 or TRBV12-4 to TRBJ1-5; D not resolved. V was cut by 3 bases and J by 7 bases, with 10 bases left in between. The CDR3 runs to 13 residues. The CDR3 is CASSLAEAQPQHF. CDR3 nucleotide sequence: TGTGCCAGCAGTTTGGCGGAGGCCCAGCCCCAGCATTTT.

The sample holds one count of this clone. The rearrangement links TRBV2 to TRBJ1-2, with unresolved D. Trimming removed 3 bases at V and 0 bases at J, with 11 bases between. CDR1 and CDR2 (germline): SNHLY, FYNNEI. The CDR3 extends over 15 amino acids. The CDR3: CASSDRHRTNYGYTF. Written as DNA, the CDR3 is TGTGCCAGCAGTGACCGACACAGAACTAACTATGGCTACACCTTC.

The chain has TRBV27 and TRBJ1-5, with D uncertain. Germline V gene data show CDR1 as MNHEY and CDR2 as SMNVEV (reference sequence). This CDR3 comprises 12 residues. V dropped 10 bases and J dropped 1 base, with 8 bases sitting between them. CDR3 DNA: TGTGCCAAATCAGTAAGCAATCAGCCCCAGCATTTT. Translated: CAKSVSNQPQHF.

V and J are TRBV30 and TRBJ1-3, with 7 positions matching TRBD1. The CDR3 length is 14 residues. Germline V CDR1 and CDR2: GTSNPN, SVGIG (reference sequence). V was clipped by 8 bases and J by 3 bases; unmatched bases: 10. The CDR3 DNA reads as TGTGCCCGCGGCGCCGACAGGGTTGGAAACACCATATATTTT. Its translation: CARGADRVGNTIYF.

The chain carries TRBV6-5 and TRBJ1-5; 9 bases agree with TRBD1. The CDR3 is made up of 14 amino acids. The germline V gene encodes CDR1 MNHEY and CDR2 SVGAGI. Unmatched junction bases numbered 9, after V lost 8 bases and J lost 7 bases. The DNA for the CDR3 is TGTGCCAGCGGAGGACAGGGGTTGGGGCAGCCCCAGCATTTT. As protein: CASGGQGLGQPQHF.

This chain uses TRBV6-7 with TRBJ1-3; D possibly corresponds to TRBD1 (5 bases). TRBV6-7 is marked as an open reading frame, function uncertain. The CDR3 loop spans 15 amino acids. Between the trimmed V and J ends, which lost 5 bases and 2 bases, there was a span of 13 bases. The CDR3 DNA sequence: TGTGCCAGCAGTACCAAGGACATCGCTGGAAACACCATATATTTT. It codes for CASSTKDIAGNTIYF.

A single count supports this clone. The chain carries TRBV25-1 and TRBJ2-1; 9 bases align to TRBD2. Germline V gene data show CDR1 as MGHDK and CDR2 as SYGVNS. This CDR3 contains 16 residues. The J segment lost 7 bases and the V segment lost 2 bases, leaving 9 bases of the junction unmatched. DNA for the CDR3: TGTGCCAGCAGTGAACCGTCCGGGACTAGCTGGAATGAGCAGTTCTTC. This gives the protein CASSEPSGTSWNEQFF.

The chain carries TRBV11-2 and TRBJ2-2; 9 nucleotides align to TRBD2. Germline loops: CDR1 SGHAT, CDR2 FQNNGV. The J segment lost 7 bases and the V segment lost 4 bases, leaving 10 bases of the junction unmatched. This CDR3 comprises 16 residues. CDR3 in amino acids: CASSSAGLAFIGELFF. The CDR3 DNA is TGTGCCAGCAGCTCGGCGGGACTAGCTTTTATCGGGGAGCTGTTTTTT.

The chain links TRBV4-1 to TRBJ2-3; the match to TRBD2 covers 15 bases. V lost 5 bases, J lost 6 bases, and 15 bases stayed unmatched. Per the germline V gene, CDR1 is MGHRA and CDR2 is YSYEKL. The CDR3 has 19 amino acids. In DNA, the CDR3 is TGCGCCAGCAGCGGACCGGGACTAGCGGGAGGAAAGGACAGGGATACGCAGTATTTT. This gives the protein CASSGPGLAGGKDRDTQYF.

The rearrangement joins TRBV7-9 to TRBJ1-1, with 8 bases matching TRBD1. Germline CDR1 reads SEHNR; CDR2 reads FQNEAQ (reference sequence). With V trimmed by 1 base and J by 4 bases, 8 bases remained unmatched. This CDR3 has 16 amino acids. The CDR3 nucleotides read TGTGCCAGCAGCTTAGTTCCAGGGGGCGCGGGCACTGAAGCTTTCTTT. It translates to CASSLVPGGAGTEAFF.

The genes are TRBV30 and TRBJ1-5, with unresolved D. In germline, CDR1 is GTSNPN, CDR2 SVGIG (reference sequence). Trimming took 4 bases from V and 5 from J, leaving 12 bases between them. The CDR3 contains 13 residues. This CDR3 reads CAWTMGSHQPQHF. The CDR3 region has the DNA TGTGCCTGGACGATGGGGAGCCATCAGCCCCAGCATTTT.